Reported below is one T cell receptor beta chain. Its cognate antigen is unknown. Using its own MiXCR run on the reads, TCRdb lists one record per CDR3 protein. Of about 300,000 distinct CDR3 sequences in the sample, about 9.2% were seen once. The data were taken from a study of T cell repertoires in cytomegalovirus infection. As for the study in general: Matching HLA type, along with CMV infection, was indicated by public TCR beta signatures.

General observations from the study: Summed frequency of public TCR beta families distinguished CMV carriers with the relevant HLA. Dominating the ex vivo response were TCR beta clonotypes that were CMV-specific and HLA-C-restricted.

This receptor was taken from a human donor in good health (CMV status not recorded). Some clones in this sample may be carry-over from other donors' samples. Sequenced sample: PBMCs.

The CDR3 DNA is TGTGCCAGCAGCCCGGGTTATCATCAGCCCCAGCATTTT. This translates into CASSPGYHQPQHF. The chain uses TRBV14 and TRBJ1-5; D call uncertain. The CDR3 length is 13 residues. Germline CDR1 SGHDN, CDR2 FVKESK. Trimming shortened V by 4 bases and J by 5 bases, and 9 bases separated the two germline ends.